The 30 T cell receptor beta chains reported below all come from one sample, sequenced in a study of blood T cell repertoires in COVID-19 (dated by TCRdb to 2020 to 2021). The library was generated by the immunoSEQ multiplex PCR assay. The source is immuneACCESS, and TCRdb retained only in-frame sequences with V and J called. Part of the clones is not carried over; for the studies checked, unresolved V genes explain less than half of this, and the remainder is unexplained. The sample profile shows 30,000 to 40,000 clones; approximately 90% of them were found once. The top ten hold around 35% of the sample. The sample consisted of peripheral blood. Receptors were obtained from a man between 65 and 85 years old with active COVID-19.

V is TRBV4-1 and J is TRBJ1-1; D is possibly TRBD1 (6 bases). Germline loops: CDR1 MGHRA, CDR2 YSYEKL. The V gene lost 6 bases and the J gene lost 1 base, with 12 bases spanning the gap. This CDR3 is built from 14 residues. The CDR3 reads CASRTVGGNTEAFF. CDR3 DNA sequence: TGCGCCAGCAGGACGGTAGGGGGGAACACTGAAGCTTTCTTT.

The V and J genes are TRBV11-3 and TRBJ2-2; 7 bases align to TRBD1. CDR1 and CDR2 from the germline V gene are SGHNT and YENEEA. The length of the CDR3 is 17 residues. Trimming removed 4 bases from V and 5 bases from J; junction bases left unmatched: 13. CDR3 sequence reads: CASSSLPLTGMTGELFF. In DNA, the CDR3 is TGTGCCAGCAGCTCCCTGCCCCTGACAGGGATGACCGGGGAGCTGTTTTTT.

The chain links TRBV19 to TRBJ2-3, with a tentative D call TRBD2 (6 bases). The CDR3 runs to 16 residues. Trimming removed 2 bases at V and 0 bases at J, with 12 bases between. Germline V lookup: CDR1 LNHDA, CDR2 SQIVND (reference sequence). The CDR3 sequence is CASSIRSGTSTDTQYF. CDR3 in DNA: TGTGCCAGTAGTATAAGAAGTGGGACTAGCACAGATACGCAGTATTTT.

The V call is TRBV7-9, the J call TRBJ2-1, with D possibly TRBD2 on 5 matching bases. V shed 5 bases and J shed 14 bases, with 19 bases lying between them. Germline loops: CDR1 SEHNR, CDR2 FQNEAQ (reference sequence). The CDR3 is made up of 13 amino acids. CDR3 coding DNA: TGTGCCAGCAGCGGCTTTGTGGCGGGCATCGAGTTCTTC. This translates into CASSGFVAGIEFF.

This clone was observed once. V gene TRBV19 combines with J gene TRBJ1-4; weak D call: TRBD1 (6 bases). The V and J ends lost 5 bases and 6 bases respectively, with 13 bases between them. CDR1 LNHDA and CDR2 SQIVND come from the germline V gene (reference sequence). The CDR3 spans 14 residues. CDR3 DNA: TGTGCCAGTAGTTTACAGGGTTGGGATGAAAAACTGTTTTTT. Its translation: CASSLQGWDEKLFF.

The V and J genes are TRBV9 and TRBJ2-3; no clear D gene. The germline V and J ends were trimmed by 0 bases and 2 bases, with 10 bases remaining between them. Per germline, CDR1 SGDLS and CDR2 YYNGEE. CDR3 length: 15 residues. CDR3 protein: CASSVGALFTDTQYF. CDR3 DNA sequence: TGTGCCAGCAGCGTAGGGGCCTTGTTCACAGATACGCAGTATTTT.

V gene TRBV7-2 combines with J gene TRBJ2-2; 8 bases align to TRBD1. Germline assignment: CDR1 SGHTA and CDR2 FQGNSA. With V trimmed by 5 bases and J by 6 bases, 11 bases remained unmatched. This CDR3 contains 16 residues. CDR3 in amino acids: CASSITGTGGSGELFF. DNA for the CDR3: TGTGCCAGCAGCATTACCGGGACAGGCGGATCCGGGGAGCTGTTTTTT.

This clone has only one observation. V is TRBV7-2 and J is TRBJ2-1; D may be TRBD2 (5 bases). CDR1 SGHTA and CDR2 FQGNSA come from the germline V gene. The CDR3 spans 16 residues. Trimming cost V 7 bases and J 4 bases, with 20 bases left between them. The chain's CDR3 is CASTLVPGLDYNEQFF. CDR3 nucleotides: TGTGCCAGCACCCTCGTTCCCGGACTGGATTACAATGAGCAGTTCTTC.

This clone appeared a single time. The chain carries TRBV7-2 and TRBJ2-7; 9 positions match TRBD2. Germline CDR1 reads SGHTA; CDR2 reads FQGNSA. With V trimmed by 1 base and J by 0 bases, 4 bases remained unmatched. The CDR3 spans 16 residues. The CDR3 nucleotides read TGTGCCAGCAGCTTAGGGAGTAGCGGGAGCTCCTACGAGCAGTACTTC. Its protein product is CASSLGSSGSSYEQYF.

A few counts support this clone. At one end, the junction sequence differs from germline, possibly due to a read error. This chain uses TRBV2 with TRBJ2-7, with D possibly TRBD2 on 6 matching bases. The CDR3 extends over 10 amino acids. Germline V CDR1 and CDR2: SNHLY, FYNNEI. The CDR3 region has the DNA TGTGCCAGCAGTGAAACTAGCTTAAACTTC. Translating it yields CASSETSLNF.

The rearrangement links TRBV24-1 to TRBJ1-1; 7 bases line up with TRBD1. Germline CDR1 is KGHDR and CDR2 is SFDVKD. CDR3 length: 15 amino acids. V lost 12 bases and J lost 0; bases outside the gene matches: 12. In nucleotides, the CDR3 is TGTGCCGCAAGAGGGGGCGAACCCCTGAACACTGAAGCTTTCTTT. This gives the protein CAARGGEPLNTEAFF.

In DNA form, the CDR3 reads TGCGCCAGCAGCCCGGCAGGGGACAGTTGGAATGAGCAGTTCTTC. Translated, it gives CASSPAGDSWNEQFF. The gene calls are TRBV5-1 and TRBJ2-1, with 7 nucleotides matching TRBD1. The CDR3 loop spans 15 amino acids. V was clipped by 4 bases and J by 7 bases; unmatched bases: 11. Germline CDR1 is SGHRS and CDR2 is YFSETQ.

The rearrangement uses TRBV6-5 and TRBJ2-5; 8 bases are a match to TRBD1. The CDR3 length is 16 residues. V lost 3 bases to trimming and J lost 5 bases; unmatched junction nucleotides: 11. Germline V gives CDR1 MNHEY, CDR2 SVGAGI. CDR3 in amino acids: CASSYDRGPFGETQYF. The CDR3 nucleotides are TGTGCCAGCAGTTATGACAGGGGACCATTTGGGGAGACCCAGTACTTC.

This rearrangement joins TRBV12-3 or TRBV12-4 to TRBJ2-6, with D unresolved. V was pared by 6 bases and J by 0 bases, with 3 bases between. The CDR3 spans 13 residues. This chain's CDR3 is CASSVSGANVLTF. The DNA of the CDR3 is TGTGCCAGCAGCGTCTCTGGGGCCAACGTCCTGACTTTC.

The rearrangement links TRBV6-2 or TRBV6-3 to TRBJ1-1, with TRBD1 as a possible D gene (5 bases). The CDR3 consists of 14 residues. From germline, CDR1 is MNHEY and CDR2 SVGEGT. Trimming pared 4 bases from V and 5 bases from J, leaving 14 bases between. The DNA for the CDR3 is TGTGCCAGCAGTTTCGCGGGGGGGAAAACTGAAGCTTTCTTT. Translation gives CASSFAGGKTEAFF.

The genes are TRBV3-1 (or the pseudogene TRBV3-2) and TRBJ2-5; TRBD2 matches at 7 bases. The CDR3 loop spans 16 amino acids. Losses at the gene ends were 0 bases for V and 7 bases for J; bases not matched to a gene: 11. Germline V gives CDR1 LGHDT, CDR2 YNNKEL (reference sequence). The CDR3 DNA reads TGTGCCAGCAGCCAAGATACTAGCGCCTGGCCGGGGACCCAGTACTTC. Encoded protein: CASSQDTSAWPGTQYF.

This chain joins TRBV2 and TRBJ2-3; 7 bases are shared with TRBD2. V was clipped by 2 bases and J by 0 bases; unmatched bases: 8. The CDR3 spans 17 residues. Germline V gene data show CDR1 as SNHLY and CDR2 as FYNNEI. CDR3 sequence: CASSEWGGKSSTDTQYF. The CDR3 DNA reads TGTGCCAGCAGTGAATGGGGGGGGAAGTCTAGCACAGATACGCAGTATTTT.

The rearrangement joins TRBV4-2 to TRBJ1-4, with D maybe TRBD1 (5 bases). Germline V gene sequence: CDR1 LGHNA, CDR2 YNFKEQ. The CDR3 has 16 amino acids. The germline V and J ends were trimmed by 0 bases and 4 bases, with 12 bases remaining between them. The CDR3 reads CASSQDPQGFNEKLFF. CDR3 DNA sequence: TGTGCCAGCAGCCAAGATCCGCAGGGATTTAATGAAAAACTGTTTTTT.

The chain links TRBV6-5 to TRBJ1-2; tentative D call: TRBD1 (5 bases). The germline gives CDR1 MNHEY, CDR2 SVGAGI. CDR3 length: 13 amino acids. V was cut by 0 bases and J by 7 bases, with 9 bases left in between. The CDR3 DNA follows: TGTGCCAGCAGTTACTCCCAGGGTGGTGGCTACACCTTC. It encodes CASSYSQGGGYTF.

This chain uses TRBV25-1 with TRBJ2-1; tentatively, D is TRBD2 (5 bases). The CDR3 totals 14 residues. Between the trimmed V and J ends, which lost 7 bases and 3 bases, there was a span of 13 bases. Germline V gene data show CDR1 as MGHDK and CDR2 as SYGVNS. CDR3 DNA: TGTGCCAGCATGGCCCTAGCAGTCTACAATGAGCAGTTCTTC. It codes for CASMALAVYNEQFF.

The chain has TRBV18 and TRBJ1-5, with 8 bases fitting TRBD1. Germline V CDR1 and CDR2: KGHSH, LQKENI. The CDR3 covers 14 residues. With 3 bases clipped from V and 8 bases from J, the junction kept 6 bases outside the gene matches. The CDR3 loop reads CASSPAGGREPQHF. In DNA, the CDR3 is TGTGCCAGCTCACCCGCAGGGGGCCGGGAGCCCCAGCATTTT.

The CDR3 nucleotides read TGTGCCAGCAGCTTGGGAGCCCGCGGGGAGCTGTTTTTT. This gives the protein CASSLGARGELFF. This sequence joins TRBV7-3 and TRBJ2-2; tentatively, D is TRBD2 (5 bases). V was trimmed by 3 bases and J by 7 bases, leaving 9 bases between them. There are 13 residues in the CDR3. Germline CDR1 and CDR2: SGHTA and FQGTGA. Looking up the rest from reference TRBV7-3 and TRBJ2-2 gives the full variable domain: GAGVSQTPSNKVTEKGKYVELRCDPISGHTALYWYRQSLGQGPEFLIYFQGTGAADDSGLPNDRFFAVRPEGSVSTLKIQRTERGDSAVYLCASSLGARGELFFGEGSRLTVL.

This chain uses TRBV20-1 with TRBJ2-2, with 7 bases fitting TRBD1. Trimming took 3 bases from V and 5 from J; bases not matched to a gene: 9. CDR3 length: 15 amino acids. Germline-derived CDR1 and CDR2 are DFQATT and SNEGSKA (reference sequence). The CDR3 loop reads CSASSRGLGTGELFF. CDR3 coding DNA: TGCAGTGCTAGTTCGAGGGGGCTCGGGACCGGGGAGCTGTTTTTT.

The chain uses TRBV11-3 and TRBJ2-1; no firm D call. Germline values: CDR1 SGHNT, CDR2 YENEEA. Trimming cost V 0 bases and J 9 bases, with 6 bases left between them. The CDR3 spans 12 residues. The CDR3 sequence: CASSLDYGEQFF. The DNA of the CDR3 is TGTGCCAGCAGCTTAGATTACGGTGAGCAGTTCTTC. Full variable domain (outside the CDR3, taken from reference TRBV11-3 and TRBJ2-1): EAGVVQSPRYKIIEKKQPVAFWCNPISGHNTLYWYLQNLGQGPELLIRYENEEAVDDSQLPKDRFSAERLKGVDSTLKIQPAELGDSAVYLCASSLDYGEQFFGPGTRLTVL.

The chain carries TRBV7-3 and TRBJ2-1; perhaps TRBD2 as D (5 bases). The V gene lost 0 bases and the J gene lost 3 bases, with 12 bases spanning the gap. The germline V gene encodes CDR1 SGHTA and CDR2 FQGTGA. The CDR3 contains 16 residues. The CDR3 protein is CASSLTLGVGYNEQFF. The DNA of the CDR3 is TGTGCCAGCAGCTTAACGTTGGGAGTTGGCTACAATGAGCAGTTCTTC.

The chain uses TRBV14 and TRBJ1-6; D not certain. Germline V gene lookup returns CDR1 SGHDN and CDR2 FVKESK. The CDR3 is made up of 14 amino acids. V shed 2 bases and J shed 9 bases, with 11 bases lying between them. CDR3 sequence reads: CASSQSRHISPLHF. CDR3 coding DNA: TGTGCCAGCAGCCAAAGCCGACATATTTCACCCCTCCACTTT.

The chain uses TRBV28 and TRBJ2-3; 11 nucleotides line up with TRBD2. The CDR3 is 15 amino acids. Looked up from germline, CDR1 is MDHEN and CDR2 is SYDVKM. Losses at the gene ends were 0 bases for V and 9 bases for J; bases not matched to a gene: 5. The CDR3: CASSLWGTSGRTQYF. The DNA of the CDR3 is TGTGCCAGCAGTTTATGGGGGACTAGCGGAAGGACGCAGTATTTT.

The chain employs TRBV11-1 and TRBJ2-3, with TRBD2 identical over 9 bases. Germline trimming cut 4 bases from V and 3 bases from J; bases unmatched to any gene: 5. This CDR3 spans 15 amino acids. CDR1 is SGHAT and CDR2 is FQDESV in the germline V gene (reference sequence). CDR3 amino acids: CASSSRGGITDTQYF. Written as DNA, the CDR3 is TGTGCCAGCAGCTCGCGGGGGGGTATTACAGATACGCAGTATTTT. The whole variable domain, remainder taken from reference TRBV11-1 and TRBJ2-3, is EAEVAQSPRYKITEKSQAVAFWCDPISGHATLYWYRQILGQGPELLVQFQDESVVDDSQLPKDRFSAERLKGVDSTLKIQPAELGDSAMYLCASSSRGGITDTQYFGPGTRLTVL.

The rearrangement links TRBV7-2 to TRBJ1-5; possibly TRBD1 for D (5 bases). Germline CDR1 reads SGHTA; CDR2 reads FQGNSA. The CDR3 contains 15 residues. The V end lost 1 base, the J end lost 7 bases, and 14 bases lay between the germline ends. Written as DNA, the CDR3 is TGTGCCAGCAGCTTAGGGGGCCCCACTGGACAGCCCCAGCATTTT. Its protein is CASSLGGPTGQPQHF.

This clone was detected a few times. The chain employs TRBV28 and TRBJ1-5; 11 positions agree with TRBD1. The V gene end was trimmed by 5 bases and the J gene end by 3 bases; junction bases not matched to a gene: 6. CDR1 and CDR2 from the germline V gene are MDHEN and SYDVKM. CDR3 length equals 16 residues. The CDR3 bases are TGTGCCAGCAGTAAGGGGACAGGGGGTCTCAATCAGCCCCAGCATTTT. Translation: CASSKGTGGLNQPQHF.